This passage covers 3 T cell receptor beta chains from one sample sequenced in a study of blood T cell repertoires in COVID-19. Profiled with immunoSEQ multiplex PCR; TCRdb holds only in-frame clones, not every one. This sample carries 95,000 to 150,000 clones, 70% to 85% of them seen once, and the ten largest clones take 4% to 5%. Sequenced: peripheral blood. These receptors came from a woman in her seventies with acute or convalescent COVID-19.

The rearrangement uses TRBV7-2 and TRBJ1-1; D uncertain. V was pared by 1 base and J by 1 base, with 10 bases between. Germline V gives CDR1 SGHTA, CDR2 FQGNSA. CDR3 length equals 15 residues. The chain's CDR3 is CASSLEGRRNTEAFF. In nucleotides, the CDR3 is TGTGCCAGCAGCTTAGAAGGGAGGCGGAACACTGAAGCTTTCTTT.

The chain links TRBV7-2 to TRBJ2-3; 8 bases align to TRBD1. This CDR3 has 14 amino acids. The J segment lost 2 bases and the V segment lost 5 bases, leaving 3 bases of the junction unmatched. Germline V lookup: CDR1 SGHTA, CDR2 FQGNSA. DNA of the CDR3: TGTGCCAGCAGCCGGACAGGGTTCACAGATACGCAGTATTTT. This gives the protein CASSRTGFTDTQYF.

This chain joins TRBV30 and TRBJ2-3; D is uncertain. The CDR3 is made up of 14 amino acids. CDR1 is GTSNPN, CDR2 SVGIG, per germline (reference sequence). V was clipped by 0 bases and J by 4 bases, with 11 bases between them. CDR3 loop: CAWSVTPGADTQYF. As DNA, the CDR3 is TGTGCCTGGAGTGTAACCCCCGGAGCAGATACGCAGTATTTT.